The 24 T cell receptor beta chains reported below all come from one sample, sequenced in a study of T cell clusters in autoimmune cytopenias (dated by TCRdb to 2018 to 2020). Instrument used: Illumina MiSeq. TRB rearrangements were amplified by multiplex PCR following a touch-down protocol, with the TRB-A and TRB-B primer pools mixed in one tube. One entry per CDR3 protein sequence results from the TCRdb reprocessing of the reads, with DNA left out. Per the sample table, the count is about 5,000 distinct CDR3 sequences. The top ten constitute about 26% of the sample. Each sample's TRB amplification started from 200 to 300 ng of peripheral blood genomic DNA, which corresponds to some 41,000 genome equivalents. The sequencing input was peripheral blood. The receptors come from a human donor with an autoimmune cytopenia or autoimmune hepatitis (not recorded which).

The J gene is TRBJ1-2, the V gene TRBV11-3; TCRdb indicates TRBD1, and absent DNA this call remains unverified. The germline gives CDR1 SGHNT, CDR2 YENEEA. The CDR3 spans 18 residues. This chain's CDR3 is CASSSRGRRIIKHYGYTF.

The chain is built from TRBV7-9 and TRBJ1-4; TCRdb calls TRBD1, which cannot be checked without DNA. The germline V gene has CDR1 SEHNR and CDR2 FQNEAQ (reference sequence). This CDR3 is 16 amino acids long. CDR3 region: CASSLRGGGSNEKLFF.

The V call is TRBV20-1, the J call TRBJ2-3; the TCRdb call, TRBD1, lacks DNA for checking. The germline V gene has CDR1 DFQATT and CDR2 SNEGSKA (reference sequence). The CDR3 totals 18 residues. The CDR3 here is CSARRLRRGTGASDTQYF.

V usage is TRBV12-3 or TRBV12-4 and J usage is TRBJ1-2. There are 13 residues in the CDR3. The chain's CDR3 is CASSLPDNYGYTF.

This clonotype is deemed medium-sized by its frequency. V and J are TRBV30 and TRBJ2-2; without DNA, the TCRdb call of TRBD2 cannot be checked. The CDR3 extends over 16 amino acids. CDR1 is GTSNPN, CDR2 SVGIG, per germline (reference sequence). The CDR3 sequence is CAWSQKRGGNTGELFF.

Judged by frequency, this clonotype is medium-sized. J is TRBJ2-7 and V is TRBV30; the D call from TCRdb, TRBD2, cannot be confirmed without DNA. Germline CDR1 is GTSNPN and CDR2 is SVGIG (reference sequence). The CDR3 has 15 residues. The CDR3 loop is CAWSDQSAGRGEQYF.

This clonotype ranks as medium-sized in terms of frequency. The CDR3 loop is CAIRGDTYNEQFF. V and J are TRBV10-3 and TRBJ2-1; TCRdb names TRBD1, which stays unverified in the absence of DNA. Germline lookup yields CDR1 ENHRY and CDR2 SYGVKD. The CDR3 has 13 amino acids.

The chain recombines TRBV27 with TRBJ2-2; the D call from TCRdb, TRBD1, cannot be confirmed without DNA. CDR1 is MNHEY and CDR2 is SMNVEV in the germline V gene (reference sequence). This CDR3 spans 14 amino acids. The CDR3 here is CASSRQGDSVELFF.

This clonotype is medium-sized (0.01 to 0.1%) by frequency. This chain links TRBV19 with TRBJ1-2; absent DNA, TCRdb's TRBD1 call cannot be checked. Germline V CDR1 and CDR2: LNHDA, SQIVND (reference sequence). The CDR3 has 15 residues. CDR3 sequence reads: CASSDRGHRAYGYTF.

Frequency places this clonotype as medium-sized. The chain combines TRBV7-9 with TRBJ1-1. Germline lookup yields CDR1 SEHNR and CDR2 FQNEAQ (reference sequence). The CDR3 sequence is 14 residues long. The CDR3: CASSLATLQAEAFF. Using reference TRBV7-9 and TRBJ1-1 for the parts outside the CDR3, the full variable domain is DTGVSQNPRHKITKRGQNVTFRCDPISEHNRLYWYRQTLGQGPEFLTYFQNEAQLEKSRLLSDRFSAERPKGSFSTLEIQRTEQGDSAMYLCASSLATLQAEAFFGQGTRLTVV.

This clonotype is medium-sized by frequency. CDR3 loop: CASSLVRGRNSPLHF. The chain combines TRBV6-5 with TRBJ1-6; TCRdb calls TRBD1, which cannot be checked without DNA. Germline-derived CDR1 and CDR2 are MNHEY and SVGAGI. CDR3 length: 15 amino acids.

Judged by frequency, this clonotype is medium-sized. CDR3 sequence reads: CASSVQGESPLHF. J is TRBJ1-6 and V is TRBV7-3; TCRdb proposes TRBD1, but this gene call is untestable without DNA. The CDR3 loop spans 13 amino acids. Germline-derived CDR1 and CDR2 are SGHTA and FQGTGA.

Its frequency marks this clonotype as medium-sized. The V and J genes are TRBV29-1 and TRBJ2-3; checking the TCRdb D call of TRBD2 is not possible without DNA. This CDR3 is built from 13 residues. In germline, CDR1 is SQVTM, CDR2 ANQGSEA. The CDR3 protein is CSVRNERADTQYF.

V gene TRBV19 combines with J gene TRBJ1-2; the TCRdb call, TRBD1, lacks DNA for checking. Germline values: CDR1 LNHDA, CDR2 SQIVND (reference sequence). The CDR3 sequence is 14 residues long. CDR3 region: CASSSGGIGYGYTF.

The chain links TRBV12-3 or TRBV12-4 to TRBJ2-6. This CDR3 is built from 16 residues. CDR3 in amino acids: CASSFSAGSGANVLTF.

The chain carries TRBV25-1 and TRBJ2-3; TCRdb outputs TRBD1, but without DNA this stays unchecked. Germline CDR1 is MGHDK and CDR2 is SYGVNS. The CDR3 is 16 amino acids. This chain's CDR3 is CASSPTRTGTTDTQYF.

The chain couples TRBV11-2 to TRBJ2-7; checking the TCRdb D call of TRBD2 is not possible without DNA. CDR3 length equals 14 residues. Germline V gene data show CDR1 as SGHAT and CDR2 as FQNNGV. The CDR3: CASSLGTPRYEQYF. Full variable domain (remainder filled in from reference TRBV11-2 and TRBJ2-7): EAGVAQSPRYKIIEKRQSVAFWCNPISGHATLYWYQQILGQGPKLLIQFQNNGVVDDSQLPKDRFSAERLKGVDSTLKIQPAKLEDSAVYLCASSLGTPRYEQYFGPGTRLTVT.

In terms of frequency, this clonotype is medium-sized (0.01 to 0.1%). J is TRBJ2-1 and V is TRBV29-1; absent DNA, TCRdb's TRBD1 call cannot be checked. This CDR3 spans 11 amino acids. CDR1 and CDR2 (germline): SQVTM, ANQGSEA. The CDR3 here is CSAGQGREQFF.

The chain recombines TRBV12-3 or TRBV12-4 with TRBJ2-5; lacking DNA, the TRBD2 call made by TCRdb goes unchecked. CDR3 size: 14 residues. The CDR3 loop reads CASSLGIAGQTQYF.

The J gene is TRBJ2-1, the V gene TRBV5-4; absent DNA, TCRdb's TRBD2 call cannot be checked. The CDR3 runs 13 residues. Per germline, CDR1 SGHNT and CDR2 YYREEE (reference sequence). The chain's CDR3 is CASSFGPQETQYF.

By frequency, this clonotype registers medium-sized (0.01 to 0.1%). This chain uses TRBV29-1 with TRBJ2-1; the TRBD1 assignment by TCRdb is unverifiable without DNA. CDR1 is SQVTM, CDR2 ANQGSEA, per germline. The CDR3 extends over 13 amino acids. CDR3 sequence: CSTDRGLDNEQFF.

This clonotype is classed as medium-sized by frequency. The gene calls are TRBV29-1 and TRBJ1-1. CDR1 is SQVTM and CDR2 is ANQGSEA in the germline V gene. The CDR3 is 13 amino acids. This chain's CDR3 is CSVEGQGGTEAFF.

According to its frequency, this clonotype is medium-sized (0.01 to 0.1%). This chain links TRBV20-1 with TRBJ1-1; no DNA is available, so the TRBD1 call from TCRdb remains unchecked. Looked up from germline, CDR1 is DFQATT and CDR2 is SNEGSKA (reference sequence). The length of the CDR3 is 14 residues. This chain's CDR3 is CSARAGTVAREAFF.

This clonotype is identified as medium-sized from frequency. The chain combines TRBV29-1 with TRBJ2-3. The CDR3 runs to 12 residues. Germline assignment: CDR1 SQVTM and CDR2 ANQGSEA. The CDR3 region is CSVQIVSDTQYF.